This TCR beta chain was documented in a study of blood T cells in healthy people across ages. Across the study: Per two T cells, about one barcoded beta molecule was captured through template switching.

Using a J-beta primer mix together with a sample-barcoded 5' primer, a second PCR was run for roughly 7 to 11 cycles. TCRdb re-analysed the 5' RACE reads in MiXCR, keeping a single row per CDR3 protein. The data contain roughly 800,000 distinct CDR3 sequences, under 40% of them singletons. Trimming shortened V by 3 bases and J by 0 bases, and 8 bases separated the two germline ends. The CDR3 length is 14 residues. From germline, CDR1 is LGHNA and CDR2 YSLEER. The origin of this receptor is a man younger than 30 in good health. The genes are TRBV4-3 and TRBJ1-2; D is unclear. The sequencing input was blood. CDR3 in DNA: TGCGCCAGCAGCCATGGAGAAACTAACTATGGCTACACCTTC. This gives the protein CASSHGETNYGYTF.